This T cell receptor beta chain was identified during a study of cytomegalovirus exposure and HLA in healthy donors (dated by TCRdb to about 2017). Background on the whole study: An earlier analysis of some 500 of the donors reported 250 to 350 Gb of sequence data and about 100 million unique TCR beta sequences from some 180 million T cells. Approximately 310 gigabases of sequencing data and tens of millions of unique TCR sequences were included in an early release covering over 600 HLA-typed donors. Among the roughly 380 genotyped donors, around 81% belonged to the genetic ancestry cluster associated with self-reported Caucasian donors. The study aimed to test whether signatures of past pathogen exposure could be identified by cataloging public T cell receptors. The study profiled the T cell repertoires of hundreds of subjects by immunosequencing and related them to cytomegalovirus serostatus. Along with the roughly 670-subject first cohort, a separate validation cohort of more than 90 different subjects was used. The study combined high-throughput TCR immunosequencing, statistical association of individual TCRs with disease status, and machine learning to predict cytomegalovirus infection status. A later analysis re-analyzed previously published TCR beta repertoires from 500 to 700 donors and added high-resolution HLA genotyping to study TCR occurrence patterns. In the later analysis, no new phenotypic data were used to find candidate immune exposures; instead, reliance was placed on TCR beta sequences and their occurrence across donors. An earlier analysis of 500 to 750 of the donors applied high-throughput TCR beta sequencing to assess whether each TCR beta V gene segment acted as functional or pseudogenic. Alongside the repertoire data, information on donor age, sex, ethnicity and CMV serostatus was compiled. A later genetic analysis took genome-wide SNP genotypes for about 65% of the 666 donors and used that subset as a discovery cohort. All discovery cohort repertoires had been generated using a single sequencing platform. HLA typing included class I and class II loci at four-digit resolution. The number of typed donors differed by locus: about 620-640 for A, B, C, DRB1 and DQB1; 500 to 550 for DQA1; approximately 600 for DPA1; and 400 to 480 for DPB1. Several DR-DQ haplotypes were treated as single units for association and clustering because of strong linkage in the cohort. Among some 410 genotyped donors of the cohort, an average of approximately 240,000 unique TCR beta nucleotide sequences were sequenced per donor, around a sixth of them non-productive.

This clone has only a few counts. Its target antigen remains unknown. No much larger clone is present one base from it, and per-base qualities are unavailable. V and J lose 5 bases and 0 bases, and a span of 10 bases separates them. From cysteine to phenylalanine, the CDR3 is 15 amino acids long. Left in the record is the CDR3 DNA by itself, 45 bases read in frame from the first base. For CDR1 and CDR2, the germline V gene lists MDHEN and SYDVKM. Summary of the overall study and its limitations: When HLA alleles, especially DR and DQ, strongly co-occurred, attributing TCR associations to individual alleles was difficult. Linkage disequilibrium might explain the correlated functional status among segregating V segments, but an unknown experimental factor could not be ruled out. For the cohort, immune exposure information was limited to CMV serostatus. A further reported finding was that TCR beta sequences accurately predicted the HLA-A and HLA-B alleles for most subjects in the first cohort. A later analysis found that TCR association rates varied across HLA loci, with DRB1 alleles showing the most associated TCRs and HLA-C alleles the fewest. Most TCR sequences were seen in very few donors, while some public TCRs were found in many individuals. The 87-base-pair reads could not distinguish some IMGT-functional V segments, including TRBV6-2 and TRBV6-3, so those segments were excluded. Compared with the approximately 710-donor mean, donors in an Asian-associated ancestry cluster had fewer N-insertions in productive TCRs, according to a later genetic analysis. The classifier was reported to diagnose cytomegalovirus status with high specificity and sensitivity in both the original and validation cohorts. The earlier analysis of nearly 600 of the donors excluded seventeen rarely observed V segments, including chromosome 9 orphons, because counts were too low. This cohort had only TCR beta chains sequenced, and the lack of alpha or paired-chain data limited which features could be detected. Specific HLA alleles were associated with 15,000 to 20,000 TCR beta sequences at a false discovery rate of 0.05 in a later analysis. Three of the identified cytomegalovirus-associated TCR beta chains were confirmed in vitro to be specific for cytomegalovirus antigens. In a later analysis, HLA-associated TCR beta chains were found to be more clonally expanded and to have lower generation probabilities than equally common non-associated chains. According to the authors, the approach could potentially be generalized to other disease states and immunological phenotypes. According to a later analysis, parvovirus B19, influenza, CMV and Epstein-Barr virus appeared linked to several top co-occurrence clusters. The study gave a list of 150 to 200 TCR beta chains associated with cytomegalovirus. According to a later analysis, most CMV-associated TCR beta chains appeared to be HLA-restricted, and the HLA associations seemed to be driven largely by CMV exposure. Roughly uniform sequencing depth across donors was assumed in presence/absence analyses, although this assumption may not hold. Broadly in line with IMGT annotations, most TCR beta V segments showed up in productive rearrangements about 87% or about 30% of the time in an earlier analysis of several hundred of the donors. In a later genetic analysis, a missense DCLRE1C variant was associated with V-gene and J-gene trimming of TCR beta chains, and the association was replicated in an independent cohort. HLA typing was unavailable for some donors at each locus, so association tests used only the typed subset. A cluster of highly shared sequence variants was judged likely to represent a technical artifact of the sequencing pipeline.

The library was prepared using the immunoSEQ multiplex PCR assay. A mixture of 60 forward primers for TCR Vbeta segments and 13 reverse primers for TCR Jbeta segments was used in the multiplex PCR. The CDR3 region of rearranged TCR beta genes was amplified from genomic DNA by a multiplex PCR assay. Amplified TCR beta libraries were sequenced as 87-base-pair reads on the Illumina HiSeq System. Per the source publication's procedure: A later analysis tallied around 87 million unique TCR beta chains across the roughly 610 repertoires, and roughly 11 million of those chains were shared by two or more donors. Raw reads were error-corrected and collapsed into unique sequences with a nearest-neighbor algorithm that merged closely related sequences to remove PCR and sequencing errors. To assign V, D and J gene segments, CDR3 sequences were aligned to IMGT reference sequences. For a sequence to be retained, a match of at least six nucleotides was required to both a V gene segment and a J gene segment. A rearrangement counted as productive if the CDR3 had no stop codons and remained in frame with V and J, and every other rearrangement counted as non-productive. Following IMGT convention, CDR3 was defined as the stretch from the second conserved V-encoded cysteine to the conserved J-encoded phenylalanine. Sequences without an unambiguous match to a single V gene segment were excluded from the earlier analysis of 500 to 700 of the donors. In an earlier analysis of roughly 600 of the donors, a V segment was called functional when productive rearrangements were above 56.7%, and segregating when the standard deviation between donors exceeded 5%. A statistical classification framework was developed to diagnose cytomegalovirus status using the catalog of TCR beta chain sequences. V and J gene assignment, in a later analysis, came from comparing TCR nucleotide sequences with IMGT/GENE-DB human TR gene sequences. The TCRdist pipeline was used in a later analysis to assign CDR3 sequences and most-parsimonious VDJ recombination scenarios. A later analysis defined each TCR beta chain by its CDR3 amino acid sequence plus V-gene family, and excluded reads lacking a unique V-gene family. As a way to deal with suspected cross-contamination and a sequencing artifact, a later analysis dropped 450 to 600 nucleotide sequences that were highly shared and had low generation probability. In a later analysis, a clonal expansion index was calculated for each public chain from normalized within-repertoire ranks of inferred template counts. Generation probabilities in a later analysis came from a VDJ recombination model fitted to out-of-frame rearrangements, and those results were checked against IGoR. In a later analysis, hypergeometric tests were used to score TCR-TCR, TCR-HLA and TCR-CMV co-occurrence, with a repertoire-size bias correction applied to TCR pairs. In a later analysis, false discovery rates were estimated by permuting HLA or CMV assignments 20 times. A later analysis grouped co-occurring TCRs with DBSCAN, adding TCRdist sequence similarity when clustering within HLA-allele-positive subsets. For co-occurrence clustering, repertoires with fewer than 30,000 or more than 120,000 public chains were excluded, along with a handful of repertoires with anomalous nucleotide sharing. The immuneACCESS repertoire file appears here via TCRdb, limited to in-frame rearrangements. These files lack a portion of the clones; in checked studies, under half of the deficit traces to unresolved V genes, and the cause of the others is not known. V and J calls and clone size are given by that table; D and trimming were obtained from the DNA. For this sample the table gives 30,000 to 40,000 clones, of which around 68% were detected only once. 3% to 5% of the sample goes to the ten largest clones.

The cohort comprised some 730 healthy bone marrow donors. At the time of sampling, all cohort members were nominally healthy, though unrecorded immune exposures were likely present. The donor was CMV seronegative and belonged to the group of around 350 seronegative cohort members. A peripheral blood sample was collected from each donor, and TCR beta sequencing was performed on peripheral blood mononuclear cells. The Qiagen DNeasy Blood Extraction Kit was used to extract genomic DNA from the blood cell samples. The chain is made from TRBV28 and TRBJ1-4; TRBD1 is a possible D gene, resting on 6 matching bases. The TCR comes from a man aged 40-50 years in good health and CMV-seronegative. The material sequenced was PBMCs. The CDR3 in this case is CASSQGHATNEKLFF. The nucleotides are TGTGCCAGCAGTCAGGGGCATGCAACTAATGAAAAACTGTTTTTT.